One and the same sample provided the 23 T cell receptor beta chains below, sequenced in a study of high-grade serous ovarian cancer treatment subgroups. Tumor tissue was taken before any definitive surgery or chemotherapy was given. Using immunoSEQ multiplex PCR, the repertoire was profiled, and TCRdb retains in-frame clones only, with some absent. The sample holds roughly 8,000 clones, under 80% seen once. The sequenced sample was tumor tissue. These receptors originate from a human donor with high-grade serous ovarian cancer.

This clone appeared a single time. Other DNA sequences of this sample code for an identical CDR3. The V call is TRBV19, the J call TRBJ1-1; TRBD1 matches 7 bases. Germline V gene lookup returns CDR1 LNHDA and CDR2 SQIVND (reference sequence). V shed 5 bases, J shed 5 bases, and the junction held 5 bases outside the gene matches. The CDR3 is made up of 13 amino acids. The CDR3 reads CASSRRGLTEAFF. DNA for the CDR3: TGTGCCAGTAGTCGAAGGGGGCTAACTGAAGCTTTCTTT.

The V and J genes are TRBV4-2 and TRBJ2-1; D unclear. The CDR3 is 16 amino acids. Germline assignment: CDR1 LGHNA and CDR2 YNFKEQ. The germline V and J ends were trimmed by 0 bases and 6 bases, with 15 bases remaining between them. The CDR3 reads CASSQDRLDATNEQFF. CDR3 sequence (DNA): TGTGCCAGCAGCCAAGATAGGCTGGACGCTACCAATGAGCAGTTCTTC.

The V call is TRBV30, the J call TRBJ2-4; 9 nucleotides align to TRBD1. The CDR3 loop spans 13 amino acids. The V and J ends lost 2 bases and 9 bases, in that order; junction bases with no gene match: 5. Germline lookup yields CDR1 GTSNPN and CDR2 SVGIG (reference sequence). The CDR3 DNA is TGTGCCTGGAGTTGGGGACAGGGAGGCATTCAGTACTTC. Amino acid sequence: CAWSWGQGGIQYF. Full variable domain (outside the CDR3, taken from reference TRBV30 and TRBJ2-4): SQTIHQWPATLVQPVGSPLSLECTVEGTSNPNLYWYRQAAGRGLQLLFYSVGIGQISSEVPQNLSASRPQDRQFILSSKKLLLSDSGFYLCAWSWGQGGIQYFGAGTRLSVL.

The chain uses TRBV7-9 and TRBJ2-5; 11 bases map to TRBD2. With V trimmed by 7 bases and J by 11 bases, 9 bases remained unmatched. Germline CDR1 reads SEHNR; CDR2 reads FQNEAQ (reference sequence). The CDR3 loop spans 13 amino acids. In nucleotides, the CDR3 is TGTGCCAGCAAACGGACTAGCGGGTTGGAGCAGTACTTC. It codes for CASKRTSGLEQYF. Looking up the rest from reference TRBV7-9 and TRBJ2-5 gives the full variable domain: DTGVSQNPRHKITKRGQNVTFRCDPISEHNRLYWYRQTLGQGPEFLTYFQNEAQLEKSRLLSDRFSAERPKGSFSTLEIQRTEQGDSAMYLCASKRTSGLEQYFGPGTRLLVL.

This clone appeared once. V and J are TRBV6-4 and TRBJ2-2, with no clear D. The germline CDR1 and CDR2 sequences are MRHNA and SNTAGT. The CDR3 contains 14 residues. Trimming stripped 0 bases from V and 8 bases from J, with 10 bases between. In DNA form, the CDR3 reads TGTGCCAGCAGTGACTCGAGTCAGACGGGGGAGCTGTTTTTT. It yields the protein CASSDSSQTGELFF.

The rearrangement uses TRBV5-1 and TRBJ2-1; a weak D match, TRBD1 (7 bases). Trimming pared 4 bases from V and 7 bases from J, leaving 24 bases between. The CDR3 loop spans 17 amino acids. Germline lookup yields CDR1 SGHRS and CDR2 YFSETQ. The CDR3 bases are TGCGCCAGCAGCCTGTCCCGAGGGGGCGGGACGAGGAATGAGCAGTTCTTC. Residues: CASSLSRGGGTRNEQFF.

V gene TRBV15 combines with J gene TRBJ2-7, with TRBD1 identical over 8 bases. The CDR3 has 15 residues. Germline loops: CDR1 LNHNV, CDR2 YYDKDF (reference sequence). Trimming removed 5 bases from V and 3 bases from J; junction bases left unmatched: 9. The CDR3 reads CATSGATTGDYEQYF. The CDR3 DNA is TGTGCCACCAGCGGGGCCACGACAGGGGACTACGAGCAGTACTTC.

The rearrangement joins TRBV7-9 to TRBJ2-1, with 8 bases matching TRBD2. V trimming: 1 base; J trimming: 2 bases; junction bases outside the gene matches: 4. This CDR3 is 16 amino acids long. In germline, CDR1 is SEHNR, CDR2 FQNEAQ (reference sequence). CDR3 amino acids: CASSLVRREAYNEQFF. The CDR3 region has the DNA TGTGCCAGCAGCTTAGTAAGGCGGGAGGCCTACAATGAGCAGTTCTTC.

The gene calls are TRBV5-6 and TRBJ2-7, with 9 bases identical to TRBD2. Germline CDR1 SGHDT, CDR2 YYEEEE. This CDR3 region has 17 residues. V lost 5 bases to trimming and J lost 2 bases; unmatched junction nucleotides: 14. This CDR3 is CASRTLGSSGRTYEQYF. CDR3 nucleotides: TGTGCCAGCAGAACCCTCGGGTCAAGCGGGAGGACCTACGAGCAGTACTTC.

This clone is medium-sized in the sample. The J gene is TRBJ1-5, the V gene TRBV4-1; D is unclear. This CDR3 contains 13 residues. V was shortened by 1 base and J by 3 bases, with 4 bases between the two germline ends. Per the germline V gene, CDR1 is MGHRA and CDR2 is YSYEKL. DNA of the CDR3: TGCGCCAGCAGCCAAGGTGTCAATCAGCCCCAGCATTTT. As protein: CASSQGVNQPQHF.

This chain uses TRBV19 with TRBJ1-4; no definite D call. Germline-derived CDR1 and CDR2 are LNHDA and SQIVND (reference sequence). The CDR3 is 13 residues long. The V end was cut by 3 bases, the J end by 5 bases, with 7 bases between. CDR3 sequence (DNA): TGTGCCAGTAGTATTAGAAGAAATGAAAAACTGTTTTTT. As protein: CASSIRRNEKLFF.

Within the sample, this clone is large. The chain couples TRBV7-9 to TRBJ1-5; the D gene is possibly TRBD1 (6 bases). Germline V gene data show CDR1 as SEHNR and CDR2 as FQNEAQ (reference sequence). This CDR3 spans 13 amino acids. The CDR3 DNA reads TGTGTCACTACGGGGGGCGGCAATCAGCCCCAGCATTTT. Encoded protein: CVTTGGGNQPQHF.

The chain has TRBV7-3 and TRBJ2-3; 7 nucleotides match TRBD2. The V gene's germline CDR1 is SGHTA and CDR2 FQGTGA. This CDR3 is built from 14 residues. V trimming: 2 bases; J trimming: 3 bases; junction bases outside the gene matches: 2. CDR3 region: CASSLGLGTDTQYF. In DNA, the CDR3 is TGTGCCAGCAGCTTAGGACTAGGGACAGATACGCAGTATTTT.

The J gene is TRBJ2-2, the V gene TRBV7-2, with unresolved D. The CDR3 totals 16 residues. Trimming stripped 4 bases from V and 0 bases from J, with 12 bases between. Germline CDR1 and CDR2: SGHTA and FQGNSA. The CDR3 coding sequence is TGTGCCAGCAGCTCTCGTAACGTTCCGAACACCGGGGAGCTGTTTTTT. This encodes CASSSRNVPNTGELFF.

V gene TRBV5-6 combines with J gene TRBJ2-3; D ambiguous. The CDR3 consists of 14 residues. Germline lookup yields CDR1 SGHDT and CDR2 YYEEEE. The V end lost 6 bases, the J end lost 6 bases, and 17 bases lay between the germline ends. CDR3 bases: TGTGCCAGCACCCCAGGAGTGGGTCGGGATACGCAGTATTTT. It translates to CASTPGVGRDTQYF.

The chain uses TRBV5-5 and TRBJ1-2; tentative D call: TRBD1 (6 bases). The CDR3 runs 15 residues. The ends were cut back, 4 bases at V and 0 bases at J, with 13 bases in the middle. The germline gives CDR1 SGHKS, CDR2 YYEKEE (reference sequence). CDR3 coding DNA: TGTGCCAGCAGCCTCCGGGACACAGCTAACTATGGCTACACCTTC. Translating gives CASSLRDTANYGYTF.

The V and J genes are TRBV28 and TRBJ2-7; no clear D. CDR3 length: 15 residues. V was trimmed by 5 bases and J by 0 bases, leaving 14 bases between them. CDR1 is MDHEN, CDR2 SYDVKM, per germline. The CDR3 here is CASSLIVAGSYEQYF. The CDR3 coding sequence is TGTGCCAGCAGTCTTATCGTTGCCGGCTCCTACGAGCAGTACTTC.

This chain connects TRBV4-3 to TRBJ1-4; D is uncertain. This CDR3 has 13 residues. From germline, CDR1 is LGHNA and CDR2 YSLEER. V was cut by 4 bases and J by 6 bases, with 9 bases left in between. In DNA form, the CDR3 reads TGCGCCAGCAGCCGAAGGGTTGATGAAAAACTGTTTTTT. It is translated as CASSRRVDEKLFF.

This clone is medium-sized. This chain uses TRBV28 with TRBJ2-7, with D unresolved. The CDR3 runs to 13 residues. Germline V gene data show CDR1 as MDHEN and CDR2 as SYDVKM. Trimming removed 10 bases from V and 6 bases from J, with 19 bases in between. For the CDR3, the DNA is TGTGCCACCCGGGCCCCCTCGTATGGCGAGCAGTACTTC. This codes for CATRAPSYGEQYF.

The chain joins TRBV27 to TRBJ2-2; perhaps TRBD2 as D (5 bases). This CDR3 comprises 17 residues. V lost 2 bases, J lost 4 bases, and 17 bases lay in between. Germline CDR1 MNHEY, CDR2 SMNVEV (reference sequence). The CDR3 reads CASSLGVGVVSTGELFF. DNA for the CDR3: TGTGCCAGCAGTTTAGGGGTCGGGGTGGTGAGCACCGGGGAGCTGTTTTTT.

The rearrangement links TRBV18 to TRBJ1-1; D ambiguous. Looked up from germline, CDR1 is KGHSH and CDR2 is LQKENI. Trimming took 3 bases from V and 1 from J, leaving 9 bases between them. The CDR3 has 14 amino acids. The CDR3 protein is CASSPQAANTEAFF. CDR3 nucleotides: TGTGCCAGCTCACCCCAGGCGGCGAACACTGAAGCTTTCTTT. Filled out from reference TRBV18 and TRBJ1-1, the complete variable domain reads NAGVMQNPRHLVRRRGQEARLRCSPMKGHSHVYWYRQLPEEGLKFMVYLQKENIIDESGMPKERFSAEFPKEGPSILRIQQVVRGDSAAYFCASSPQAANTEAFFGQGTRLTVV.

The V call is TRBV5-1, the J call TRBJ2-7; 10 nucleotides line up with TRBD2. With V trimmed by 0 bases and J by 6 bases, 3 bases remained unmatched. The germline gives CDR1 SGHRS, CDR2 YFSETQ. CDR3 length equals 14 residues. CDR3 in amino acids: CASSLGGTSVEQYF. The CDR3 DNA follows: TGCGCCAGCAGCTTGGGAGGGACTAGCGTCGAGCAGTACTTC.

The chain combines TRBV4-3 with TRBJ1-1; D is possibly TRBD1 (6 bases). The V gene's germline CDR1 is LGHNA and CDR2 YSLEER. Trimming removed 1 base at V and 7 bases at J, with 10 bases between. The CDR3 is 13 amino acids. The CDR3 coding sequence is TGCGCCAGCAGCCAAGTAGGGGGTGGTGAAGCTTTCTTT. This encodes CASSQVGGGEAFF.